This TCR beta chain was captured by sequencing in a study of blood T cell repertoires in COVID-19. Study-level information: The analysed material was cDNA or gDNA that came from T cells, B-cell-depleted T cells, or PBMCs.

Original methodology: Amplification with reference gene primers provided the estimates of nucleated cell counts. This table comes from immunoSEQ multiplex PCR, and its TCRdb copy is limited to in-frame clones, with some not included. The V and J calls and clone size are taken from that table; D and trimming were inferred from the DNA. Of approximately 400,000 clones listed, about 87% are singletons. Trimming took off 2 bases at V and 4 bases at J, with 11 bases between the two ends. CDR1 is SGHAT, CDR2 FQNNGV, per germline. CDR3 length: 14 amino acids. The chain is built from TRBV11-2 and TRBJ1-1, with TRBD1 as a possible D gene (5 bases). This sequence originates from a woman aged 45-60 years with COVID-19, enrolled during active disease. Material for sequencing was peripheral blood. The CDR3 region is CASSLYWGGTEAFF. In nucleotides, the CDR3 is TGTGCCAGCAGCTTATATTGGGGGGGCACTGAAGCTTTCTTT.